The 9 T cell receptor beta chains presented below share a single source sample, sequenced in a study of shared clonotypes between healthy human individuals. Profiling relied on immunoSEQ multiplex PCR, and the TCRdb table lists in-frame clones only, not all of them. Of about 1 million clones in the sample, about 75% were seen once. Source material: memory CD4+ T cells sorted from blood. Regarding subset: CD45RA-negative fraction. These receptors were taken from a man aged 18-30 years in good health.

V gene TRBV5-1 combines with J gene TRBJ1-1, with 7 bases fitting TRBD1. The CDR3 spans 16 residues. The germline gives CDR1 SGHRS, CDR2 YFSETQ. The junction had 12 bases not matched to a gene; V was cut back by 3 bases and J by 4 bases. CDR3 DNA: TGCGCCAGCAGCTCCGGGACAGCTGCTTGGAGCACTGAAGCTTTCTTT. Encoded protein: CASSSGTAAWSTEAFF.

The chain couples TRBV2 to TRBJ2-3; D not resolved. This CDR3 has 13 amino acids. Deletions cut 3 bases from V and 4 bases from J, with 8 bases between. The V gene's germline CDR1 is SNHLY and CDR2 FYNNEI. CDR3 coding DNA: TGTGCCAGCAGTGATGGGTTTTCAGATACGCAGTATTTT. Its translation: CASSDGFSDTQYF.

The chain couples TRBV6-1 to TRBJ1-2, with TRBD1 matching over 9 bases. Germline V gene sequence: CDR1 MNHNS, CDR2 SASEGT. The CDR3 has 14 amino acids. V trimming: 5 bases; J trimming: 4 bases; junction bases outside the gene matches: 5. The chain's CDR3 is CASSIQGATYGYTF. CDR3 bases: TGTGCCAGCAGTATACAGGGGGCAACCTATGGCTACACCTTC.

The genes are TRBV7-2 and TRBJ2-3; a possible D gene is TRBD2 (5 bases). The V and J ends lost 1 base and 6 bases respectively, with 8 bases between them. Germline V gives CDR1 SGHTA, CDR2 FQGNSA. The length of the CDR3 is 13 residues. CDR3 protein: CASSLGAGDTQYF. In DNA, the CDR3 is TGTGCCAGCAGCTTAGGGGCGGGTGATACGCAGTATTTT.

V usage is TRBV4-1 and J usage is TRBJ1-5, with D hard to call. Germline assignment: CDR1 MGHRA and CDR2 YSYEKL. V lost 3 bases and J 4 bases, leaving 10 bases between the germline ends. The CDR3 extends over 14 amino acids. The CDR3 spells CASSQHGKNQPQHF. CDR3 sequence (DNA): TGCGCCAGCAGCCAGCACGGCAAGAATCAGCCCCAGCATTTT.

The CDR3 loop is CATSRGGTSGYNEQFF. CDR3 nucleotides: TGTGCCACCAGCAGAGGTGGGACTAGCGGCTACAATGAGCAGTTCTTC. The chain links TRBV15 to TRBJ2-1, with TRBD2 matching 11 bases. Germline trimming cut 1 base from V and 3 bases from J; bases unmatched to any gene: 2. The CDR3 covers 16 residues. Germline CDR1 reads LNHNV; CDR2 reads YYDKDF (reference sequence).

The chain joins TRBV4-3 to TRBJ2-1, with 10 bases matching TRBD2. CDR1 is LGHNA and CDR2 is YSLEER in the germline V gene. The CDR3 totals 15 residues. V was clipped by 5 bases and J by 5 bases; unmatched bases: 6. CDR3 amino acids: CASSNSGRKDNEQFF. The CDR3 region has the DNA TGCGCCAGCAGCAATAGCGGGAGGAAGGACAATGAGCAGTTCTTC.

This chain uses TRBV30 with TRBJ1-1, with D unclear. The CDR3 has 13 amino acids. Trimming shortened V by 4 bases and J by 2 bases, and 11 bases separated the two germline ends. CDR1 is GTSNPN and CDR2 is SVGIG in the germline V gene (reference sequence). DNA of the CDR3: TGTGCCTGGAACCTACAGATAAACACTGAAGCTTTCTTT. Protein sequence: CAWNLQINTEAFF.

The chain employs TRBV5-1 and TRBJ2-5; no clear D. This CDR3 region has 14 residues. Germline V lookup: CDR1 SGHRS, CDR2 YFSETQ. V was cut by 4 bases and J by 5 bases, with 15 bases left in between. CDR3 sequence (DNA): TGCGCCAGCAGCCAAGACAACCCACCTGAGACCCAGTACTTC. Its protein is CASSQDNPPETQYF.